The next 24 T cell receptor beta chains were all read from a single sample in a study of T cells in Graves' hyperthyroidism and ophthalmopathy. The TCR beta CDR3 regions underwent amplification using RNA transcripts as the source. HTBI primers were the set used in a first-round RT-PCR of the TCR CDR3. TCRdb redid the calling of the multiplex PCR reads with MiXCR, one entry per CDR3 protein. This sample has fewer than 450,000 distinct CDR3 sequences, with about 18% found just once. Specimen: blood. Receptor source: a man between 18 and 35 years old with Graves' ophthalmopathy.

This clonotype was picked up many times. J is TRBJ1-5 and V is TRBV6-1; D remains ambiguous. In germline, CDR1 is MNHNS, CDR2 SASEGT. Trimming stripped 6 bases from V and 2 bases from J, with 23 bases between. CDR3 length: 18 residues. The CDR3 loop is CASRSDANHALGNQPQHF. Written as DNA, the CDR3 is TGTGCCAGCAGGTCGGACGCGAACCATGCCCTTGGCAATCAGCCCCAGCATTTT.

CDR3 amino acids: CASRTKAGGPHTGELFF. The CDR3 region has the DNA TGTGCCAGCAGAACCAAGGCGGGGGGGCCGCACACCGGGGAGCTGTTTTTT. V is TRBV7-3 and J is TRBJ2-2; 9 bases agree with TRBD2. The V gene's germline CDR1 is SGHTA and CDR2 FQGTGA. Unmatched junction bases numbered 11, after V lost 6 bases and J lost 3 bases. This CDR3 has 17 amino acids.

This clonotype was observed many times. The CDR3 DNA sequence: TGTGCCAGCAGCTTAGGGACAGGGCTGGTCGAGCAGTACTTC. The encoded protein is CASSLGTGLVEQYF. The rearrangement links TRBV7-6 to TRBJ2-7; TRBD1 aligns across 8 bases. Germline CDR1 reads SGHVS; CDR2 reads FNYEAQ. This CDR3 comprises 14 residues. The trim removed 1 base at V and 6 bases at J, leaving 5 bases unmatched.

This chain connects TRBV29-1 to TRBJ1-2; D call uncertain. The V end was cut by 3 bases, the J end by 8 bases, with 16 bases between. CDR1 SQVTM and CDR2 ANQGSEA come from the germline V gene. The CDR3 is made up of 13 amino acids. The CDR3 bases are TGCAGCGTTGAGAGGGATTATACCAGCGGCTACACCTTC. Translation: CSVERDYTSGYTF.

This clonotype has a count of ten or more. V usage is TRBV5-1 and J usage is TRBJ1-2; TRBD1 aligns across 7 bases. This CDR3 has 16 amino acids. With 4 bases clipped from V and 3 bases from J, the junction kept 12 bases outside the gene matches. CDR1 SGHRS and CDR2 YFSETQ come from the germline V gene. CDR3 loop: CASSIDRAPGDYGYTF. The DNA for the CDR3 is TGCGCCAGCAGCATAGACAGGGCCCCAGGAGACTATGGCTACACCTTC.

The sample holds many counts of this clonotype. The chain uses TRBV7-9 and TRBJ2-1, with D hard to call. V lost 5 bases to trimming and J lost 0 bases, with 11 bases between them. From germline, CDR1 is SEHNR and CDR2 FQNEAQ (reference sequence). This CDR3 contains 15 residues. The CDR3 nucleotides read TGTGCCAGCAGCGCCGACCTGAGCTCCTACAATGAGCAGTTCTTC. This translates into CASSADLSSYNEQFF.

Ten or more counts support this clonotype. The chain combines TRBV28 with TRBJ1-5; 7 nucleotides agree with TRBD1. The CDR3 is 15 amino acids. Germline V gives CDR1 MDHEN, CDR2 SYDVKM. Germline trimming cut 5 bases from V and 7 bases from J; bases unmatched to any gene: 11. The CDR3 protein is CASSPTTGLGQPQHF. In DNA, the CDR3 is TGTGCCAGCAGTCCCACGACAGGGTTAGGACAGCCCCAGCATTTT. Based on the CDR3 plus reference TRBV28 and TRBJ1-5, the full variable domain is DVKVTQSSRYLVKRTGEKVFLECVQDMDHENMFWYRQDPGLGLRLIYFSYDVKMKEKGDIPEGYSVSREKKERFSLILESASTNQTSMYLCASSPTTGLGQPQHFGDGTRLSIL.

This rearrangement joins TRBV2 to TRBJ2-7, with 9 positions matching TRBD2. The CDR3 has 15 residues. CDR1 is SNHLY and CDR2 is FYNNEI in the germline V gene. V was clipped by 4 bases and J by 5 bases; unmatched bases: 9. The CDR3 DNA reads TGTGCCAGCAGTGGGCTAGCGGGGTTTAGCGACGAGCAGTACTTC. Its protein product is CASSGLAGFSDEQYF.

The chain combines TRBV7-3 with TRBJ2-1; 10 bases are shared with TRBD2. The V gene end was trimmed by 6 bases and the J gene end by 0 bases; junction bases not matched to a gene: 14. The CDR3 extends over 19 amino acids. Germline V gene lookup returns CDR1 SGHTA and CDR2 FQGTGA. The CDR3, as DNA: TGTGCCAGCAGTCGGGACTCTAGCGGGGGCCGGAGCTCCTACAATGAGCAGTTCTTC. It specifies CASSRDSSGGRSSYNEQFF.

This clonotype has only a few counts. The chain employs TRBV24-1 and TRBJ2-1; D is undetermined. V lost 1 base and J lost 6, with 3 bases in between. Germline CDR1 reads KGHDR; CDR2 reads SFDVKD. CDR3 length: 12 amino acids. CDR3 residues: CATSDFANEQFF. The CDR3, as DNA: TGTGCCACCAGTGATTTCGCCAATGAGCAGTTCTTC.

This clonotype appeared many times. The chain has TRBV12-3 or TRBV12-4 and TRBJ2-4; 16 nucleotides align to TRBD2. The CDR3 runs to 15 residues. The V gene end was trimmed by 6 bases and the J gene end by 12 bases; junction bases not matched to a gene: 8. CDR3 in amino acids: CASRTGTSGGANQYF. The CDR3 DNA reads TGTGCCAGCAGGACCGGGACTAGCGGGGGGGCCAATCAGTACTTC.

The CDR3 reads CASSGRAGATEAFF. The CDR3 nucleotides read TGTGCCAGCAGCGGGCGGGCAGGGGCGACTGAAGCTTTCTTT. The chain links TRBV4-2 to TRBJ1-1, with D possibly TRBD1 on 6 matching bases. The V end was cut by 5 bases, the J end by 5 bases, with 15 bases between. The CDR3 runs 14 residues. CDR1 is LGHNA and CDR2 is YNFKEQ in the germline V gene.

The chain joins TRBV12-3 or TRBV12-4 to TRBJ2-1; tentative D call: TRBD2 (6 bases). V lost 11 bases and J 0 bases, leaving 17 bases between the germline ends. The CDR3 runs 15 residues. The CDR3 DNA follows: TGTGCCCTCCTCGGGGGAAAAATCTCCTACAATGAGCAGTTCTTC. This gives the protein CALLGGKISYNEQFF.

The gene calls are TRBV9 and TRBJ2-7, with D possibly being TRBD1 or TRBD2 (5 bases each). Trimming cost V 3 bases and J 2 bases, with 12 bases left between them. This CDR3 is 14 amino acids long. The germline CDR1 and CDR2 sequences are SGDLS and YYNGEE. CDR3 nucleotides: TGTGCCAGCAGCGCTCCGGGACGGGCCTACGAGCAGTACTTC. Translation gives CASSAPGRAYEQYF.

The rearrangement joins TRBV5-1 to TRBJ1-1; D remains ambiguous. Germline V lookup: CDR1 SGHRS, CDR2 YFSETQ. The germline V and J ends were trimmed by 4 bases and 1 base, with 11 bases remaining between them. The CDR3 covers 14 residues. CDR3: CASSHLAGNTEAFF. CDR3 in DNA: TGCGCCAGCAGCCACCTAGCAGGGAACACTGAAGCTTTCTTT.

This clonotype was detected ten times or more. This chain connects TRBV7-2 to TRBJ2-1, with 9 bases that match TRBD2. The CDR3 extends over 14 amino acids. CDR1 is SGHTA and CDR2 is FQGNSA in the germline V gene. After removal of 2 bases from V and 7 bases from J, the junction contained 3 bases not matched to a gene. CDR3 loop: CASSLLLAGNEQFF. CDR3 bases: TGTGCCAGCAGCTTACTTCTAGCGGGGAATGAGCAGTTCTTC.

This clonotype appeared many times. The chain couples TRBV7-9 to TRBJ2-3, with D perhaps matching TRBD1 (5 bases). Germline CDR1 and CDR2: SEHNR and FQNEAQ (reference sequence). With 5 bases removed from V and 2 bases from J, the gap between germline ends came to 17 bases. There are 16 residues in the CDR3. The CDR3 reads CASSPPGHSPTDTQYF. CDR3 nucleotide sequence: TGTGCCAGCAGCCCGCCCGGACATTCACCCACAGATACGCAGTATTTT.

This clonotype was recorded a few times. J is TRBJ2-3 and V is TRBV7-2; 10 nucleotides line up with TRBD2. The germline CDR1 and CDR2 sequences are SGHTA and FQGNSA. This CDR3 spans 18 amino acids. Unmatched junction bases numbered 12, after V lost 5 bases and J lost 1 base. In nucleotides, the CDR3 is TGTGCCAGCAGCCCGCTTAGTATAGCGGGGGGTGGCACAGATACGCAGTATTTT. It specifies CASSPLSIAGGGTDTQYF.

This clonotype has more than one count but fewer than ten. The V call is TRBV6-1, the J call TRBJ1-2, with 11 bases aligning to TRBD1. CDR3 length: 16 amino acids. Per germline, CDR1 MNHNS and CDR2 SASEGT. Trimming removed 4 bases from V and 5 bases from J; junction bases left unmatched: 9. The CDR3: CASSADRDRGRYGYTF. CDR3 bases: TGTGCCAGCAGTGCTGACCGGGACAGGGGGAGGTATGGCTACACCTTC.

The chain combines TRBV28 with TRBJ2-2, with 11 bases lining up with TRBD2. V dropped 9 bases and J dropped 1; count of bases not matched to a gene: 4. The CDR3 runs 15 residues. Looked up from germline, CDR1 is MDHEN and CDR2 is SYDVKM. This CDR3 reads CASSGGAWNTGELFF. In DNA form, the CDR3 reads TGTGCCAGTAGCGGGGGGGCTTGGAACACCGGGGAGCTGTTTTTT. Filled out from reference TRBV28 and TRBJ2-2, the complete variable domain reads DVKVTQSSRYLVKRTGEKVFLECVQDMDHENMFWYRQDPGLGLRLIYFSYDVKMKEKGDIPEGYSVSREKKERFSLILESASTNQTSMYLCASSGGAWNTGELFFGEGSRLTVL.

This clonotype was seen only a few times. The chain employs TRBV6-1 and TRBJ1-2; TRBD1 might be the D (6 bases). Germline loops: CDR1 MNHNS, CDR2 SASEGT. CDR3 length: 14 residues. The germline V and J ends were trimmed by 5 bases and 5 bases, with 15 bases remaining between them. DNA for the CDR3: TGTGCCAGCAGTCGACCAGGGACAAATTATGGCTACACCTTC. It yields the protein CASSRPGTNYGYTF.

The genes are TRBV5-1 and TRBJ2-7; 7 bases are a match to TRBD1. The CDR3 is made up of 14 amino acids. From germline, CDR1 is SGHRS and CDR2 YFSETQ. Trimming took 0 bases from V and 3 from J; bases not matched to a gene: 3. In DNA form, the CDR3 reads TGCGCCAGCAGCTTGGAGGGGGCTTACTACGAGCAGTACTTC. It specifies CASSLEGAYYEQYF.

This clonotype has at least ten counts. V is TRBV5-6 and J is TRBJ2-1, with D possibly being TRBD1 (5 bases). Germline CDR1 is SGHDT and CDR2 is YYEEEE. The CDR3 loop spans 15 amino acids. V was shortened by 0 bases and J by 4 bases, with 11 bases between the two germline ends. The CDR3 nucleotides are TGTGCCAGCAGCTTGGAGGCAGGGTCTTACAATGAGCAGTTCTTC. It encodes CASSLEAGSYNEQFF.

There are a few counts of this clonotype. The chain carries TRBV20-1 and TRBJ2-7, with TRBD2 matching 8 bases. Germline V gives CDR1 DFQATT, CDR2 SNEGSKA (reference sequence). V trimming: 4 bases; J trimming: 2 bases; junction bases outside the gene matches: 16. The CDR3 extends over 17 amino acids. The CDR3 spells CSAIPPRLAGLPYEQYF. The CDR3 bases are TGCAGTGCTATCCCCCCACGGCTAGCGGGTCTTCCCTACGAGCAGTACTTC.